This TCR beta chain came from a study of identical twins. Whole-study findings and limits: Twins shared beta out-of-frame sequences in excess, but this excess was weaker.

In germline, CDR1 is MNHEY, CDR2 SMNVEV (reference sequence). The CDR3 is 12 amino acids. V was trimmed by 6 bases and J by 8 bases, leaving 10 bases between them. TCRdb analysed the 5' RACE reads with MiXCR anew, one entry per CDR3 protein. Of roughly 1,500,000 distinct CDR3 sequences in the sample, about 32% are singletons; the top ten hold under 0.35%. A few counts support this clonotype. The antigen is unknown. This chain uses TRBV27 with TRBJ2-2; no firm D call. The source is a newborn girl in good health. The sequencing sample was made of cord blood. CDR3 in amino acids: CASSYVTGELFF. The CDR3 coding sequence is TGTGCCAGCAGCTATGTAACGGGGGAGCTGTTTTTT.